This TCR beta chain was profiled in a study of cytomegalovirus exposure and HLA in healthy donors. There are a few counts of this clone. Vbeta (60) and Jbeta (13) primers were used in the PCR. Repertoires were generated with immunoSEQ multiplex PCR, while TCRdb's copy carries only in-frame clones and drops some. The data show about 130,000 clones, approximately 80% seen once. CDR1 is MGHRA and CDR2 is YSYEKL in the germline V gene. The CDR3 sequence is 16 residues long. V trimming: 4 bases; J trimming: 2 bases; junction bases outside the gene matches: 6. The receptor's source is a male donor in good health and CMV-seropositive. This sequence joins TRBV4-1 and TRBJ2-2; 8 nucleotides line up with TRBD2. The sequenced sample was PBMCs. The CDR3 is CASSPFRTSNTGELFF. The DNA of the CDR3 is TGCGCCAGCAGCCCCTTCCGGACTAGCAACACCGGGGAGCTGTTTTTT.